These T cell receptor beta chains were read from a single sample in a study of OX40 agonist ivuxolimab in advanced cancers. The protocol was immunoSEQ multiplex PCR, while the TCRdb copy is restricted to in-frame clones and leaves out a portion. This repertoire shows roughly 10,000 clones, roughly nine tenths found once; its top ten account for 13%. The sequencing used CD4+ or CD8+ T cells sorted from blood, collected in a trial of the OX40 agonist ivuxolimab. These receptor sequences come from an adult with an advanced solid tumor such as melanoma, head and neck, liver or kidney cancer. The CDR3 runs from the conserved cysteine through the conserved F or W. A D gene is named only where the DNA matches it firmly. Size is omitted from some rows. Given values are once, few, many or a class for expanded clones.

length: 14
D: TRBD1
V: TRBV27
J: TRBJ2-7
size: -
CDR3: CASSAGTGLYEQYF
DNA: TGTGCCAGCAGTGCCGGGACAGGGTTGTACGAGCAGTACTTC

length: 13
D: -
V: TRBV14
J: TRBJ2-4
size: few
CDR3: CASSPIAKNIQYF
DNA: TGTGCCAGCAGCCCTATTGCCAAAAACATTCAGTACTTC

length: 15
D: -
V: TRBV16
J: TRBJ1-4
size: medium-sized
CDR3: CASSRGSSGLEKLFF
DNA: TGTGCCAGCAGCCGTGGGTCATCGGGGCTTGAAAAACTGTTTTTT

length: 15
D: -
V: TRBV4-1
J: TRBJ1-3
size: -
CDR3: CASSQDGGDGNTIYF
DNA: TGCGCCAGCAGCCAAGACGGGGGGGACGGAAACACCATATATTTT

length: 16
D: -
V: TRBV11-3
J: TRBJ2-5
size: once
CDR3: CASSVRAGRVQETQYF
DNA: TGTGCCAGCAGCGTTCGGGCGGGCCGGGTACAAGAGACCCAGTACTTC

length: 14
D: -
V: TRBV11-3
J: TRBJ1-5
size: -
CDR3: CASSPLDSNQPQHF
DNA: TGTGCCAGCAGCCCCCTTGATAGCAATCAGCCCCAGCATTTT

length: 13
D: -
V: TRBV6-1
J: TRBJ1-4
size: once
CDR3: CASRAGGDEKLFF
DNA: TGTGCCAGCAGGGCGGGGGGCGATGAAAAACTGTTTTTT

length: 15
D: TRBD1
V: TRBV6-1
J: TRBJ2-1
size: -
CDR3: CASRRDRGYYNEQFF
DNA: TGTGCCAGCAGGAGGGACAGGGGATACTACAATGAGCAGTTCTTC

length: 14
D: -
V: TRBV19
J: TRBJ2-5
size: -
CDR3: CASSVQGFLETQYF
DNA: TGTGCCAGTAGTGTCCAGGGGTTCCTGGAGACCCAGTACTTC

length: 12
D: -
V: TRBV7-8
J: TRBJ1-2
size: -
CDR3: CASTQGGYGYTF
DNA: TGTGCCAGCACCCAAGGGGGCTATGGCTACACCTTC